This T cell receptor beta chain was obtained from a study of shared clonotypes between healthy human individuals. At the level of the study: CD4 naive cells filled three plates per donor, CD4 memory three, CD8 naive two and CD8 memory one.

CD4+ cell separation produced CD45RA+ naive and CD45RA-negative memory subsets. TCRdb's table, derived via immunoSEQ multiplex PCR, lists solely in-frame clones and lacks some. The sample records around 990,000 clones, 60% to 80% being singletons. The length of the CDR3 is 14 residues. Germline trimming cut 9 bases from V and 1 base from J; bases unmatched to any gene: 5. Germline-derived CDR1 and CDR2 are MNHNS and SASEGT. The sample comprised memory CD4+ T cells from PBMCs. The subset is: CD45RA-negative fraction. The chain links TRBV6-1 to TRBJ2-7; 11 positions agree with TRBD2. The receptor was derived from a young man in good health. Some clones in this sample may be carry-over from other donors' samples. The CDR3 DNA follows: TGTGCCAGTAGACTAGCGGGACGGTCCTACGAGCAGTACTTC. It codes for CASRLAGRSYEQYF.